A few counts support the clone carrying this T cell receptor (beta chain). This record belongs to a study of T cell clones after liver transplantation. Study-level background: HCV positivity affected three of eight recipients; the rest lacked autoimmune or viral indications.

With 0 bases removed from V and 5 bases from J, the gap between germline ends came to 14 bases. This CDR3 has 15 residues. CDR1 is SGHNT and CDR2 is YYREEE in the germline V gene (reference sequence). Clones were sequenced by immunoSEQ multiplex PCR, and TCRdb holds only the in-frame ones, with some missing. The table shows about 53,000 clones, with roughly 80% occurring only once. The receptor was isolated from a human donor who received a liver transplant. This chain joins TRBV5-4 and TRBJ1-1, with a tentative D call TRBD1 (5 bases). The source material was CD4+ T cells from blood, sampled before liver transplant. CDR3 sequence: CASSLVTGTGTEAFF. Written as DNA, the CDR3 is TGTGCCAGCAGCTTGGTTACGGGGACGGGGACTGAAGCTTTCTTT.